Below are 7 T cell receptor beta chains sequenced from a single sample in a study of blood T cell repertoires in COVID-19. Profiling relied on immunoSEQ multiplex PCR, and the TCRdb table lists in-frame clones only, not all of them. The sample has 150,000 to 200,000 clones, roughly 84% seen once. Sequencing used PBMCs or T cells enriched from blood (not recorded which). The source of these receptors is a man between 50 and 59 years old who had recovered from COVID-19.

The chain couples TRBV9 to TRBJ1-6, with D hard to call. The CDR3 length is 12 residues. V was clipped by 0 bases and J by 9 bases, with 4 bases between them. Germline CDR1 is SGDLS and CDR2 is YYNGEE. CDR3 sequence (DNA): TGTGCCAGCAGCGTAGAGAGTTCACCCCTCCACTTT. It is translated as CASSVESSPLHF.

This chain connects TRBV14 to TRBJ1-1, with 10 bases matching TRBD1. The J segment lost 5 bases and the V segment lost 4 bases, leaving 7 bases of the junction unmatched. Germline loops: CDR1 SGHDN, CDR2 FVKESK. The CDR3 extends over 15 amino acids. The CDR3 protein is CASSPGTGARTEAFF. In DNA, the CDR3 is TGTGCCAGCAGCCCCGGGACAGGGGCGAGGACTGAAGCTTTCTTT.

This chain links TRBV6-5 with TRBJ2-2, with unresolved D. In germline, CDR1 is MNHEY, CDR2 SVGAGI. There are 13 residues in the CDR3. V gave up 4 bases and J gave up 1 base, with 4 bases separating them. The CDR3, as DNA: TGTGCCAGCAGTTCCGGGAACACCGGGGAGCTGTTTTTT. Amino acids: CASSSGNTGELFF.

The chain uses TRBV2 and TRBJ1-2; 7 bases agree with TRBD1. Germline-derived CDR1 and CDR2 are SNHLY and FYNNEI. Unmatched junction bases numbered 6, after V lost 1 base and J lost 4 bases. The CDR3 has 15 residues. CDR3 region: CASSEEQGGVYGYTF. The CDR3 DNA is TGTGCCAGCAGTGAAGAGCAGGGGGGAGTCTATGGCTACACCTTC. Supplemented by reference TRBV2 and TRBJ1-2, the full variable domain reads EPEVTQTPSHQVTQMGQEVILRCVPISNHLYFYWYRQILGQKVEFLVSFYNNEISEKSEIFDDQFSVERPDGSNFTLKIRSTKLEDSAMYFCASSEEQGGVYGYTFGSGTRLTVV.

The CDR3 protein is CASSRGVNSPLHF. The CDR3 bases are TGTGCCAGCAGCCGCGGGGTTAATTCACCCCTCCACTTT. This chain links TRBV5-6 with TRBJ1-6; D unresolved. With 4 bases removed from V and 6 bases from J, the gap between germline ends came to 8 bases. Germline-derived CDR1 and CDR2 are SGHDT and YYEEEE. The length of the CDR3 is 13 residues.

The chain employs TRBV7-9 and TRBJ1-4; D perhaps matches TRBD1 (5 bases). The germline CDR1 and CDR2 sequences are SEHNR and FQNEAQ (reference sequence). There are 15 residues in the CDR3. V was trimmed by 6 bases and J by 8 bases, leaving 19 bases between them. This CDR3 is CASSLLTASREKLFF. The CDR3 DNA is TGTGCCAGCAGTCTACTGACAGCAAGCCGGGAAAAACTGTTTTTT.

CDR3 protein: CASTPTVEDYGYTF. The CDR3 region has the DNA TGTGCCAGCACCCCGACAGTTGAGGACTATGGCTACACCTTC. This chain joins TRBV9 and TRBJ1-2; D perhaps matches TRBD1 (5 bases). V lost 6 bases, J lost 3 bases, and 15 bases lay in between. This CDR3 comprises 14 residues. Per germline, CDR1 SGDLS and CDR2 YYNGEE.